Here is one T cell receptor beta chain with its context. What it recognizes is unknown. Sequencing of TCR beta was carried out in blood CD8+ and CD4+ T cells. TEMRA cells were enriched by FACS, and CD4+ and CD8+ T cells were negatively isolated. This specimen belongs to a study of CD8 T cells in Susac syndrome. Findings and limits, study-wide: Only a relatively small number of individuals were included in the TCR sequencing and HLA analysis.

The RNA input was about 0.5 to 1 ug, and it was reverse transcribed with random hexamers. An immunoSEQ multiplex PCR generated amplified TCR beta CDR3 products spanning 54 Vbeta and 13 Jbeta. TCRdb ran MiXCR on the immunoSEQ multiplex PCR reads and lists one entry per CDR3 protein. The sample comprises around 280,000 distinct CDR3 sequences, about 88% of which are singletons, and approximately 0.11% rests with the top ten. CDR1 is MNHEY, CDR2 SMNVEV, per germline (reference sequence). CDR3 length equals 14 residues. Trimming shortened V by 7 bases and J by 7 bases, and 20 bases separated the two germline ends.

Sequencing was performed on CD8+ T cells from PBMCs. The chain uses TRBV27 and TRBJ2-7, with no clear D. The sequence was obtained from a human donor with multiple sclerosis. The CDR3 protein is CASTFGGPSREQYF. The CDR3 DNA is TGTGCCAGCACTTTCGGCGGTCCCTCGAGGGAGCAGTACTTC.